Each of the 30 T cell receptor beta chains below was sequenced from the same sample in a study of blood T cell repertoires in COVID-19. Measured with immunoSEQ multiplex PCR; TCRdb has only the in-frame clones, and not every one. The sample gives 100,000 to 150,000 clones, about 87% of which show up once; about a tenth is in the top ten. The sample comprised peripheral blood. These receptors all stem from a man in his forties or fifties with acute or convalescent COVID-19.

This clone appeared a few times. Here the CDR3 DNA reads TGTGCCAGTCGCCGGGGTCCGGGGGAGACCCAGTACTTC. It translates to CASRRGPGETQYF. V and J are TRBV19 and TRBJ2-5; tentatively, D is TRBD2 (5 bases). Trimming took 8 bases from V and 5 from J, leaving 15 bases between them. The CDR3 has 13 amino acids. Germline CDR1 and CDR2: LNHDA and SQIVND (reference sequence). Complete variable domain (other parts from reference TRBV19 and TRBJ2-5): DGGITQSPKYLFRKEGQNVTLSCEQNLNHDAMYWYRQDPGQGLRLIYYSQIVNDFQKGDIAEGYSVSREKKESFPLTVTSAQKNPTAFYLCASRRGPGETQYFGPGTRLLVL.

This clone appeared a single time. The chain has TRBV28 and TRBJ2-5; D is possibly TRBD2 (6 bases). CDR1 is MDHEN and CDR2 is SYDVKM in the germline V gene. The V and J ends lost 5 bases and 5 bases respectively, with 18 bases between them. The CDR3 loop spans 15 amino acids. The CDR3 nucleotides are TGTGCCAGCAGTACCCCCGGCCACCGGGGGGAGACCCAGTACTTC. Translating gives CASSTPGHRGETQYF.

V usage is TRBV7-9 and J usage is TRBJ2-1, with D tentatively TRBD1 (6 bases). V lost 5 bases and J 0 bases, leaving 17 bases between the germline ends. This CDR3 contains 17 residues. Germline-derived CDR1 and CDR2 are SEHNR and FQNEAQ (reference sequence). The CDR3 is CASSPRGPGSSYNEQFF. CDR3 nucleotide sequence: TGTGCCAGCAGCCCCAGGGGCCCAGGGAGCTCCTACAATGAGCAGTTCTTC.

The rearrangement joins TRBV29-1 to TRBJ2-3, with 7 bases identical to TRBD2. Germline values: CDR1 SQVTM, CDR2 ANQGSEA. The length of the CDR3 is 15 residues. V lost 6 bases, J lost 0 bases, and 9 bases stayed unmatched. The chain's CDR3 is CSVRRPSGSTDTQYF. Written as DNA, the CDR3 is TGCAGCGTAAGGCGGCCTAGCGGTAGCACAGATACGCAGTATTTT.

Written as DNA, the CDR3 is TGTGCCAGCAGCTTAGCGGGACAGGGGGCAGGTAATTCACCCCTCCACTTT. Protein: CASSLAGQGAGNSPLHF. This chain joins TRBV7-2 and TRBJ1-6; 12 nucleotides line up with TRBD1. Germline-derived CDR1 and CDR2 are SGHTA and FQGNSA. This CDR3 comprises 17 residues. The ends lost 0 bases at V and 6 bases at J; junction bases unmatched: 3.

This clone was recorded only once. The rearrangement uses TRBV5-4 and TRBJ2-1, with 10 positions matching TRBD1. V was clipped by 4 bases and J by 12 bases; unmatched bases: 7. The germline CDR1 and CDR2 sequences are SGHNT and YYREEE (reference sequence). The CDR3 extends over 13 amino acids. The CDR3 region has the DNA TGTGCCAGCAGCGGGGGACAGGGGTTGGGGCAGTTCTTC. Translated, it gives CASSGGQGLGQFF. Combining the CDR3 with reference TRBV5-4 and TRBJ2-1 gives the whole variable domain ETGVTQSPTHLIKTRGQQVTLRCSSQSGHNTVSWYQQALGQGPQFIFQYYREEENGRGNFPPRFSGLQFPNYSSELNVNALELDDSALYLCASSGGQGLGQFFGPGTRLTVL.

The V and J genes are TRBV28 and TRBJ1-1, with TRBD1 as a possible D gene (5 bases). Germline values: CDR1 MDHEN, CDR2 SYDVKM. Between the trimmed V and J ends, which lost 5 bases and 5 bases, there was a span of 12 bases. This CDR3 spans 13 amino acids. As DNA, the CDR3 is TGTGCCAGCAGTCTGATGGGGGGGACTGAAGCTTTCTTT. Protein: CASSLMGGTEAFF. Complete variable domain (other parts from reference TRBV28 and TRBJ1-1): DVKVTQSSRYLVKRTGEKVFLECVQDMDHENMFWYRQDPGLGLRLIYFSYDVKMKEKGDIPEGYSVSREKKERFSLILESASTNQTSMYLCASSLMGGTEAFFGQGTRLTVV.

V is TRBV7-8 and J is TRBJ1-4, with 7 bases identical to TRBD1. There are 16 residues in the CDR3. Germline CDR1 is SGHVS and CDR2 is FQNEAQ. Losses at the gene ends were 5 bases for V and 3 bases for J; bases not matched to a gene: 9. This CDR3 is CASSRILRGPNEKLFF. The DNA of the CDR3 is TGTGCCAGCAGCCGTATTCTAAGGGGGCCTAATGAAAAACTGTTTTTT.

This clone was recorded only once. The chain joins TRBV7-2 to TRBJ1-5; D not resolved. The CDR3 runs 12 residues. CDR1 and CDR2 (germline): SGHTA, FQGNSA. V shed 5 bases and J shed 6 bases, with 8 bases lying between them. CDR3 coding DNA: TGTGCCAGCAGCCTCCTCCGTCAGCCCCAGCATTTT. Translating gives CASSLLRQPQHF.

CDR3 in amino acids: CASSLRGRNTEAFF. DNA for the CDR3: TGTGCCAGCAGTCTACGCGGGCGGAACACTGAAGCTTTCTTT. This sequence joins TRBV14 and TRBJ1-1; unclear D gene. The CDR3 loop spans 14 amino acids. V was shortened by 6 bases and J by 1 base, with 12 bases between the two germline ends. Germline V gene data show CDR1 as SGHDN and CDR2 as FVKESK.

V is TRBV19 and J is TRBJ2-1; 10 bases line up with TRBD1. V lost 4 bases to trimming and J lost 4 bases; unmatched junction nucleotides: 4. CDR1 is LNHDA and CDR2 is SQIVND in the germline V gene (reference sequence). This CDR3 has 15 amino acids. The CDR3: CASSRGTGVYNEQFF. The DNA for the CDR3 is TGTGCCAGTAGTAGGGGGACAGGGGTATACAATGAGCAGTTCTTC. Full variable domain (outside the CDR3, taken from reference TRBV19 and TRBJ2-1): DGGITQSPKYLFRKEGQNVTLSCEQNLNHDAMYWYRQDPGQGLRLIYYSQIVNDFQKGDIAEGYSVSREKKESFPLTVTSAQKNPTAFYLCASSRGTGVYNEQFFGPGTRLTVL.

The chain links TRBV10-3 to TRBJ1-2, with TRBD1 matching over 7 bases. V trimming: 4 bases; J trimming: 3 bases; junction bases outside the gene matches: 2. Germline CDR1 ENHRY, CDR2 SYGVKD. This CDR3 spans 13 amino acids. This CDR3 reads CAISGRGDYGYTF. CDR3 in DNA: TGTGCCATCAGTGGCAGGGGGGACTATGGCTACACCTTC.

This clone was counted only a few times. This chain joins TRBV14 and TRBJ2-7, with D possibly matching TRBD1 (6 bases). V shed 4 bases and J shed 0 bases, with 13 bases lying between them. CDR1 and CDR2 from the germline V gene are SGHDN and FVKESK. This CDR3 is built from 15 residues. The DNA for the CDR3 is TGTGCCAGCAGCCCACTTGGACAGCTCTCCTACGAGCAGTACTTC. Its translation is CASSPLGQLSYEQYF.

This clone occurred once. V and J are TRBV20-1 and TRBJ1-2; D call uncertain. V was trimmed by 6 bases and J by 3 bases, leaving 8 bases between them. The length of the CDR3 is 11 residues. The germline V gene has CDR1 DFQATT and CDR2 SNEGSKA (reference sequence). The CDR3 DNA is TGCAGTGCCCATCGGGACTATGGCTACACCTTC. Translating it yields CSAHRDYGYTF.

The rearrangement joins TRBV28 to TRBJ1-3, with 8 bases that match TRBD1. CDR1 and CDR2 from the germline V gene are MDHEN and SYDVKM. The junction had 14 bases not matched to a gene; V was cut back by 4 bases and J by 0 bases. This CDR3 is built from 19 residues. The CDR3 protein is CASSSHPGTGSSSGNTIYF. CDR3 coding DNA: TGTGCCAGCAGTTCCCATCCCGGGACAGGATCCAGCTCTGGAAACACCATATATTTT. The full variable domain, rest sourced from reference TRBV28 and TRBJ1-3, is DVKVTQSSRYLVKRTGEKVFLECVQDMDHENMFWYRQDPGLGLRLIYFSYDVKMKEKGDIPEGYSVSREKKERFSLILESASTNQTSMYLCASSSHPGTGSSSGNTIYFGEGSWLTVV.

A single count supports this clone. The genes are TRBV18 and TRBJ1-2; D might be TRBD1 (6 bases). V dropped 6 bases and J dropped 7 bases, with 15 bases sitting between them. The CDR3 covers 13 residues. Germline CDR1 reads KGHSH; CDR2 reads LQKENI. The CDR3 bases are TGTGCCAGCTCCAGAGGTGGGGGCTCTGGCTACACCTTC. It encodes CASSRGGGSGYTF.

The chain has TRBV3-1 (or the pseudogene TRBV3-2) and TRBJ2-7; a weak D match, TRBD2 (6 bases). The CDR3 covers 15 residues. CDR1 is LGHDT and CDR2 is YNNKEL in the germline V gene (reference sequence). Trimming took 1 base from V and 2 from J, leaving 12 bases between them. CDR3 DNA: TGTGCCAGCAGCCAAGGGAGGGCCTCTACCTACGAGCAGTACTTC. Its translation: CASSQGRASTYEQYF.

J is TRBJ2-7 and V is TRBV7-2; 9 bases are a match to TRBD2. V lost 2 bases to trimming and J lost 0 bases; unmatched junction nucleotides: 11. This CDR3 has 18 amino acids. Germline CDR1 and CDR2: SGHTA and FQGNSA. In DNA, the CDR3 is TGTGCCAGCAGCTTAAGGGCTAGCGGGAAGGTCGTCTCCTACGAGCAGTACTTC. Translating it yields CASSLRASGKVVSYEQYF.

The sample holds one count of this clone. V gene TRBV6-5 combines with J gene TRBJ1-3; no firm D call. V dropped 8 bases and J dropped 8 bases, with 13 bases sitting between them. This CDR3 has 12 residues. CDR1 is MNHEY, CDR2 SVGAGI, per germline. The CDR3 DNA is TGTGCCAGCTCCTTTGGGCGGGACACCATATATTTT. This codes for CASSFGRDTIYF.

This clone came up a few times. The chain uses TRBV5-1 and TRBJ1-5; D perhaps matches TRBD1 (5 bases). The V and J ends lost 0 bases and 0 bases respectively, with 7 bases between them. CDR1 is SGHRS, CDR2 YFSETQ, per germline. The CDR3 sequence is 15 residues long. This chain's CDR3 is CASSLEGNSNQPQHF. The CDR3 bases are TGCGCCAGCAGCTTGGAGGGGAATAGCAATCAGCCCCAGCATTTT.

This chain joins TRBV5-1 and TRBJ2-3, with D perhaps matching TRBD2 (5 bases). Germline V gene lookup returns CDR1 SGHRS and CDR2 YFSETQ. CDR3 length: 13 amino acids. Between the trimmed V and J ends, which lost 2 bases and 4 bases, there was a span of 8 bases. Written as DNA, the CDR3 is TGCGCCAGCAGCTTTGAGGGATCAGATACGCAGTATTTT. Its translation: CASSFEGSDTQYF.

V usage is TRBV5-6 and J usage is TRBJ2-1; weak D call: TRBD2 (5 bases). CDR1 is SGHDT and CDR2 is YYEEEE in the germline V gene. The CDR3 sequence is 15 residues long. The V gene lost 4 bases and the J gene lost 0 bases, with 11 bases spanning the gap. The CDR3 DNA sequence: TGTGCCAGCAGCCTCCGGGGAAGCTCCTACAATGAGCAGTTCTTC. Translation gives CASSLRGSSYNEQFF.

The chain carries TRBV9 and TRBJ1-6; 8 bases agree with TRBD1. The germline gives CDR1 SGDLS, CDR2 YYNGEE. The CDR3 has 17 amino acids. The trim removed 0 bases at V and 0 bases at J, leaving 2 bases unmatched. Here the CDR3 reads CASSVGQGSSYNSPLHF. DNA of the CDR3: TGTGCCAGCAGCGTAGGACAGGGGAGCTCCTATAATTCACCCCTCCACTTT.

This clone has a single count. CDR3: CASSSWEGGGTEAFF. The CDR3 DNA sequence: TGTGCCAGCAGTTCATGGGAGGGGGGTGGCACTGAAGCTTTCTTT. This rearrangement joins TRBV27 to TRBJ1-1, with a possible D match to TRBD1 (6 bases). Between the trimmed V and J ends, which lost 4 bases and 4 bases, there was a span of 16 bases. The CDR3 loop spans 15 amino acids. Germline V CDR1 and CDR2: MNHEY, SMNVEV (reference sequence).

The chain has TRBV7-2 and TRBJ2-7; 9 bases agree with TRBD2. Germline loops: CDR1 SGHTA, CDR2 FQGNSA. The CDR3 contains 15 residues. V shed 3 bases, J shed 5 bases, and the junction held 8 bases outside the gene matches. The CDR3: CASSLWLAGRHEQYF. CDR3 DNA: TGTGCCAGCAGCTTGTGGCTAGCGGGAAGGCACGAGCAGTACTTC.

The CDR3 DNA reads as TGTGCCAGCAGTGAAGGGGAAACAGGATTTTACGAGCAGTACTTC. Its translation is CASSEGETGFYEQYF. The chain joins TRBV2 to TRBJ2-7, with a tentative D call TRBD1 (5 bases). V was trimmed by 1 base and J by 4 bases, leaving 14 bases between them. The CDR3 loop spans 15 amino acids. Germline V lookup: CDR1 SNHLY, CDR2 FYNNEI.

This clone occurred once. The rearrangement uses TRBV5-1 and TRBJ2-2; 7 bases line up with TRBD1. Per the germline V gene, CDR1 is SGHRS and CDR2 is YFSETQ. CDR3 size: 16 residues. Trimming removed 2 bases from V and 2 bases from J; junction bases left unmatched: 6. The CDR3 reads CASSLQGWGNTGELFF. In DNA, the CDR3 is TGCGCCAGCAGCTTACAGGGGTGGGGAAACACCGGGGAGCTGTTTTTT. Full variable domain (remainder filled in from reference TRBV5-1 and TRBJ2-2): KAGVTQTPRYLIKTRGQQVTLSCSPISGHRSVSWYQQTPGQGLQFLFEYFSETQRNKGNFPGRFSGRQFSNSRSEMNVSTLELGDSALYLCASSLQGWGNTGELFFGEGSRLTVL.

The chain employs TRBV14 and TRBJ1-2; TRBD1 aligns across 11 bases. The ends lost 4 bases at V and 4 bases at J; junction bases unmatched: 5. This CDR3 is 15 amino acids long. In germline, CDR1 is SGHDN, CDR2 FVKESK. In DNA form, the CDR3 reads TGTGCCAGCAGCCCTGCCGGGACAGGGGGCTATGGCTACACCTTC. Residues: CASSPAGTGGYGYTF.

The CDR3: CASSFGGSVSGNTIYF. CDR3 bases: TGTGCCAGCAGCTTCGGCGGGTCAGTCTCTGGAAACACCATATATTTT. The rearrangement links TRBV7-9 to TRBJ1-3; D is unclear. The CDR3 runs 16 residues. Trimming stripped 3 bases from V and 0 bases from J, with 12 bases between. The germline gives CDR1 SEHNR, CDR2 FQNEAQ (reference sequence).

The chain recombines TRBV3-1 (or the pseudogene TRBV3-2) with TRBJ1-6; 10 positions match TRBD1. The CDR3 is 20 amino acids. CDR1 is LGHDT and CDR2 is YNNKEL in the germline V gene (reference sequence). Unmatched junction bases numbered 16, after V lost 0 bases and J lost 8 bases. The CDR3 is CASSQDYRDRGFVGDSPLHF. In DNA form, the CDR3 reads TGTGCCAGCAGCCAAGATTACCGGGACAGGGGATTTGTAGGTGATTCACCCCTCCACTTT.